The clone carrying this T cell receptor (beta chain) showed up just a few times. The antigen remains undetermined. The entry originates in a study of Graves' ophthalmopathy and Graves' hyperthyroidism. General observations from the study: Detection in blood was also observed for most expanded thyroid clonotypes above 0.001 frequency. Distinction of ophthalmopathy from stable hyperthyroidism by a 13-signature model reached 85% to 90% sensitivity and 81.08% specificity.

RNA transcripts served as template for amplifying TCR beta CDR3 sequences. Following a first-round RT-PCR that used HTBI primers, a second-round multiplex PCR was carried out. TCRdb processed the multiplex PCR reads anew with MiXCR; each CDR3 protein has one entry. The data contain about 230,000 distinct CDR3 sequences, around 50% of them singletons. Physicians reached a diagnosis by relying on clinical symptoms, serum thyroxine, TRAb, thyroid ultrasound and orbital computed tomography. The PBMCs had their origin in 7.5 to 10 ml of fresh peripheral blood. V lost 0 bases, J lost 0 bases, and 11 bases lay in between. The CDR3 has 16 amino acids. Germline CDR1 is LNHNV and CDR2 is YYDKDF (reference sequence).

The sample consisted of peripheral blood. The TCR was taken from an adult man with Graves' ophthalmopathy. The V call is TRBV15, the J call TRBJ1-2, with a possible D match to TRBD1 (6 bases). The CDR3 protein is CATSRDKAGANYGYTF. The CDR3 DNA reads TGTGCCACCAGCAGAGATAAGGCAGGGGCTAACTATGGCTACACCTTC. The whole variable domain, remainder taken from reference TRBV15 and TRBJ1-2, is DAMVIQNPRYQVTQFGKPVTLSCSQTLNHNVMYWYQQKSSQAPKLLFHYYDKDFNNEADTPDNFQSRRPNTSFCFLDIRSPGLGDTAMYLCATSRDKAGANYGYTFGSGTRLTVV.